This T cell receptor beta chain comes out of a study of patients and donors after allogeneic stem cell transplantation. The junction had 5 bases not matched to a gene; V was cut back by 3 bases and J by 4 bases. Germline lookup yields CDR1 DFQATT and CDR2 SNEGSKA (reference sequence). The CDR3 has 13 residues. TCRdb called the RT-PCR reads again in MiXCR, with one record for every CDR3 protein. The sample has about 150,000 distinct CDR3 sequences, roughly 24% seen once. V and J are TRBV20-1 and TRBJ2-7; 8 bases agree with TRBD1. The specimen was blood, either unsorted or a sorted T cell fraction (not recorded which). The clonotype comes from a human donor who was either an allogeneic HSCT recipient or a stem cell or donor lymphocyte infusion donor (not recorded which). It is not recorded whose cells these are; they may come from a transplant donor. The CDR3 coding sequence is TGCAGTGCTAGGGCCGACAGGGGATACGAGCAGTACTTC. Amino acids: CSARADRGYEQYF.